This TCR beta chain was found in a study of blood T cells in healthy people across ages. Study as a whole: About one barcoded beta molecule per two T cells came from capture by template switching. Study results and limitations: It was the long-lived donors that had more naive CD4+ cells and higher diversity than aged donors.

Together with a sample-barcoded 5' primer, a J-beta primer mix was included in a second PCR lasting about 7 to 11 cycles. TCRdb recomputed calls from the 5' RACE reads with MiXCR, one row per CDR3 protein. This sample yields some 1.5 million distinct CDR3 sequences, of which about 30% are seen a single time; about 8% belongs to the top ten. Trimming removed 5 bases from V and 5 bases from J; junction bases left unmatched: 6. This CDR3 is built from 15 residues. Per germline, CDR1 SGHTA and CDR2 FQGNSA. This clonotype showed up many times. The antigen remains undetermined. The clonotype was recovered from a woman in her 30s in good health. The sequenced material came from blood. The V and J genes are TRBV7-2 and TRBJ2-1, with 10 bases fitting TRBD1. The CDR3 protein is CASSLGTGDHNEQFF. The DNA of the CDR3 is TGTGCCAGCAGCCTAGGGACAGGGGATCACAATGAGCAGTTCTTC.